This T cell receptor (beta chain) was sequenced in a study of glioma-infiltrating T cells after dendritic cell vaccination. Study in general: Three intradermal dendritic cell vaccine injections were given every two weeks.

The germline V and J ends were trimmed by 1 base and 2 bases, with 6 bases remaining between them. The CDR3 contains 13 residues. Germline-derived CDR1 and CDR2 are LGHNA and YSLEER. This clone was seen a single time. The method was immunoSEQ multiplex PCR; TCRdb's version includes in-frame clones alone and lacks a portion of them. Among 85,000 to 110,000 clones listed, roughly 81% were seen once. Patients had residual fresh-frozen tumor tissue and more than two years of survival data. Blood PBMC samples: pre-vaccination, two weeks post third vaccination, and at tumor progression. This chain connects TRBV4-3 to TRBJ2-7; D is undetermined. The receptor was derived from a human donor with glioblastoma. Source: blood, taken before dendritic cell vaccination. In DNA form, the CDR3 reads TGCGCCAGCAGCCAAGCTCCGGCCTACGAGCAGTACTTC. It yields the protein CASSQAPAYEQYF.